The 20 T cell receptor beta chains in this list originate from one sample, sequenced in a study of blood T cell repertoires in COVID-19. TCRdb's copy holds only in-frame clones and misses some; the assay was immunoSEQ multiplex PCR. This sample yields just over 300,000 clones, of which around 89% are seen a single time; roughly a tenth belongs to the top ten. Sequenced input: PBMCs or T cells enriched from blood (not recorded which). The receptors stem from a woman between 40 and 55 years old who had recovered from COVID-19.

CDR3 bases: TGTGCCAGCAGCCGGGACAGGGGGGGCTATGGCTACACCTTC. This gives the protein CASSRDRGGYGYTF. The V call is TRBV3-1 (or the pseudogene TRBV3-2), the J call TRBJ1-2, with TRBD1 matching over 11 bases. Germline V gene data show CDR1 as LGHDT and CDR2 as YNNKEL (reference sequence). The V gene end was trimmed by 4 bases and the J gene end by 4 bases; junction bases not matched to a gene: 2. The length of the CDR3 is 14 residues.

Here the CDR3 reads CASTQTGITEAFF. The CDR3 DNA is TGTGCCAGCACTCAAACAGGCATCACTGAAGCTTTCTTT. The chain links TRBV6-5 to TRBJ1-1; TRBD1 is a possible D gene (5 bases). Germline assignment: CDR1 MNHEY and CDR2 SVGAGI. The CDR3 extends over 13 amino acids. The V gene lost 7 bases and the J gene lost 4 bases, with 13 bases spanning the gap.

J is TRBJ1-2 and V is TRBV5-8; possibly TRBD1 for D (6 bases). Germline V gene sequence: CDR1 SGHTS, CDR2 YDEGEE. The CDR3 is made up of 15 amino acids. Trimming removed 2 bases at V and 3 bases at J, with 14 bases between. The CDR3 sequence: CASSFGQGQHYGYTF. The CDR3 DNA follows: TGTGCCAGCAGCTTCGGCCAGGGACAACACTATGGCTACACCTTC.

CDR3 DNA sequence: TGTGCCAGCAGTGATGGGGGCGGATTCCGAGAGACCCAGTACTTC. The encoded protein is CASSDGGGFRETQYF. The chain is built from TRBV28 and TRBJ2-5; D perhaps matches TRBD1 (6 bases). Germline assignment: CDR1 MDHEN and CDR2 SYDVKM. Trimming took off 5 bases at V and 4 bases at J, with 17 bases between the two ends. The CDR3 is 15 amino acids.

The genes are TRBV3-1 (or the pseudogene TRBV3-2) and TRBJ1-4; D ambiguous. Trimming cost V 4 bases and J 2 bases, with 8 bases left between them. This CDR3 is built from 14 residues. Per germline, CDR1 LGHDT and CDR2 YNNKEL (reference sequence). The CDR3 spells CASSLRGTNEKLFF. The DNA of the CDR3 is TGTGCCAGCAGCCTTCGAGGGACTAATGAAAAACTGTTTTTT.

The chain couples TRBV24-1 to TRBJ1-1, with D possibly TRBD1 on 6 matching bases. Germline-derived CDR1 and CDR2 are KGHDR and SFDVKD. V was trimmed by 9 bases and J by 11 bases, leaving 15 bases between them. The CDR3 has 11 amino acids. The DNA of the CDR3 is TGTGCCACCGCGGACAGCCACACGGCTTTCTTT. Amino acid sequence: CATADSHTAFF.

V is TRBV5-1 and J is TRBJ2-5, with TRBD2 matching 13 bases. The germline CDR1 and CDR2 sequences are SGHRS and YFSETQ. The CDR3 is made up of 17 amino acids. J lost 5 bases, V lost 3 bases, and 10 bases had no gene match. The CDR3 DNA sequence: TGCGCCAGCAGCTCCCTGGGGACTAGCGGGATTTGGGAGACCCAGTACTTC. Its protein is CASSSLGTSGIWETQYF.

This clone was detected only a few times. The chain employs TRBV9 and TRBJ2-2, with 12 bases fitting TRBD1. J gave up 6 bases and V 4 bases, and 7 bases lay outside the gene matches. The CDR3 totals 16 residues. CDR1 and CDR2 (germline): SGDLS, YYNGEE. The CDR3 protein is CASSPPGQGAPGELFF. The DNA of the CDR3 is TGTGCCAGCAGCCCTCCGGGACAGGGGGCTCCCGGGGAGCTGTTTTTT.

The rearrangement uses TRBV19 and TRBJ2-1, with 9 bases fitting TRBD1. In germline, CDR1 is LNHDA, CDR2 SQIVND (reference sequence). The trim removed 5 bases at V and 0 bases at J, leaving 8 bases unmatched. This CDR3 has 17 amino acids. Written as DNA, the CDR3 is TGTGCCAGTAGTCTACGACAGGGGGGGAGCTCCTACAATGAGCAGTTCTTC. Amino acids: CASSLRQGGSSYNEQFF. Full variable domain (remainder filled in from reference TRBV19 and TRBJ2-1): DGGITQSPKYLFRKEGQNVTLSCEQNLNHDAMYWYRQDPGQGLRLIYYSQIVNDFQKGDIAEGYSVSREKKESFPLTVTSAQKNPTAFYLCASSLRQGGSSYNEQFFGPGTRLTVL.

The gene calls are TRBV2 and TRBJ1-4, with 7 bases lining up with TRBD1. The V and J ends lost 7 bases and 3 bases, in that order; junction bases with no gene match: 8. Germline values: CDR1 SNHLY, CDR2 FYNNEI. The CDR3 is 15 residues long. The CDR3, as DNA: TGTGCCAGCACCAGCTCGGGACAGCCTAATGAAAAACTGTTTTTT. Amino acids: CASTSSGQPNEKLFF.

The J gene is TRBJ2-3, the V gene TRBV10-3, with D maybe TRBD2 (6 bases). The germline V gene encodes CDR1 ENHRY and CDR2 SYGVKD. The CDR3 has 15 amino acids. V was clipped by 4 bases and J by 0 bases, with 11 bases between them. The CDR3: CAISGAGTSTDTQYF. CDR3 nucleotide sequence: TGTGCCATCAGTGGGGCGGGAACTAGCACAGATACGCAGTATTTT.

With regard to this clone: In the same sample, other DNA sequences code for this CDR3. The rearrangement links TRBV18 to TRBJ1-3, with 9 bases that match TRBD1. Trimming removed 2 bases from V and 4 bases from J; junction bases left unmatched: 3. Germline V gives CDR1 KGHSH, CDR2 LQKENI. There are 15 residues in the CDR3. CDR3 in DNA: TGTGCCAGCTCACCAGGGACAGGGCCCGGAAACACCATATATTTT. Translation: CASSPGTGPGNTIYF.

The chain carries TRBV6-6 and TRBJ1-4, with 7 bases matching TRBD1. The CDR3 is 15 residues long. Germline V gene data show CDR1 as MNHNY and CDR2 as SVGAGI (reference sequence). After removal of 7 bases from V and 3 bases from J, the junction contained 8 bases not matched to a gene. The CDR3 bases are TGTGCCAGCAAGATCACAGGGGCGGCTAATGAAAAACTGTTTTTT. It encodes CASKITGAANEKLFF.

This chain links TRBV6-2 or TRBV6-3 with TRBJ2-3; 8 bases fit TRBD2. In germline, CDR1 is MNHEY, CDR2 SVGEGT. The CDR3 runs 16 residues. V lost 2 bases and J lost 2; bases outside the gene matches: 6. The CDR3 protein is CASSYGIAGFTDTQYF. For the CDR3, the DNA is TGTGCCAGCAGTTACGGGATAGCGGGATTCACAGATACGCAGTATTTT.

This clone has just one count. The chain uses TRBV30 and TRBJ1-6; a possible D gene is TRBD1 (5 bases). CDR3 length: 15 amino acids. The germline gives CDR1 GTSNPN, CDR2 SVGIG (reference sequence). V gave up 3 bases and J gave up 4 bases, with 13 bases separating them. CDR3 amino acids: CAWSGRQTYNSPLHF. Here the CDR3 DNA reads TGTGCCTGGAGCGGCAGACAGACTTATAATTCACCCCTCCACTTT.

This sequence joins TRBV7-2 and TRBJ1-2; D gene unclear. This CDR3 contains 14 residues. CDR1 SGHTA and CDR2 FQGNSA come from the germline V gene. Trimming cost V 3 bases and J 2 bases, with 10 bases left between them. CDR3 sequence: CASSFSATNYGYTF. The CDR3 DNA follows: TGTGCCAGCAGCTTTAGCGCTACGAACTATGGCTACACCTTC.

V gene TRBV19 combines with J gene TRBJ2-7; tentative D call: TRBD2 (6 bases). Between the trimmed V and J ends, which lost 5 bases and 7 bases, there was a span of 18 bases. Germline loops: CDR1 LNHDA, CDR2 SQIVND (reference sequence). The CDR3 is 14 amino acids. The DNA for the CDR3 is TGTGCCAGTAGTCAACCGGGGACTCGTTTTGAGCAGTACTTC. The encoded protein is CASSQPGTRFEQYF. The full variable domain, its missing parts supplied by reference TRBV19 and TRBJ2-7, is DGGITQSPKYLFRKEGQNVTLSCEQNLNHDAMYWYRQDPGQGLRLIYYSQIVNDFQKGDIAEGYSVSREKKESFPLTVTSAQKNPTAFYLCASSQPGTRFEQYFGPGTRLTVT.

V is TRBV15 and J is TRBJ1-3, with D unresolved. The germline V and J ends were trimmed by 4 bases and 5 bases, with 15 bases remaining between them. The CDR3 length is 15 residues. The germline gives CDR1 LNHNV, CDR2 YYDKDF (reference sequence). CDR3 DNA sequence: TGTGCCACCAGCAAACCGGACTTCGCGAGAAACACCATATATTTT. Translated, it gives CATSKPDFARNTIYF. The variable domain in full, with the rest retrieved from reference TRBV15 and TRBJ1-3, is DAMVIQNPRYQVTQFGKPVTLSCSQTLNHNVMYWYQQKSSQAPKLLFHYYDKDFNNEADTPDNFQSRRPNTSFCFLDIRSPGLGDTAMYLCATSKPDFARNTIYFGEGSWLTVV.

This rearrangement joins TRBV4-3 to TRBJ2-1; 16 bases are shared with TRBD2. The CDR3 runs to 17 residues. V was clipped by 1 base and J by 16 bases; unmatched bases: 13. CDR1 is LGHNA and CDR2 is YSLEER in the germline V gene. CDR3 loop: CASSQVLGTSGGAYLFF. The DNA of the CDR3 is TGCGCCAGCAGCCAAGTCCTAGGGACTAGCGGGGGGGCCTATCTTTTCTTC.

The V and J genes are TRBV11-2 and TRBJ2-5; D perhaps matches TRBD1 (5 bases). The germline V gene encodes CDR1 SGHAT and CDR2 FQNNGV. This CDR3 is 16 amino acids long. V lost 0 bases, J lost 2 bases, and 13 bases lay in between. CDR3 amino acids: CASSLEGLLAQETQYF. For the CDR3, the DNA is TGTGCCAGCAGCTTAGAGGGGCTTTTAGCACAAGAGACCCAGTACTTC.